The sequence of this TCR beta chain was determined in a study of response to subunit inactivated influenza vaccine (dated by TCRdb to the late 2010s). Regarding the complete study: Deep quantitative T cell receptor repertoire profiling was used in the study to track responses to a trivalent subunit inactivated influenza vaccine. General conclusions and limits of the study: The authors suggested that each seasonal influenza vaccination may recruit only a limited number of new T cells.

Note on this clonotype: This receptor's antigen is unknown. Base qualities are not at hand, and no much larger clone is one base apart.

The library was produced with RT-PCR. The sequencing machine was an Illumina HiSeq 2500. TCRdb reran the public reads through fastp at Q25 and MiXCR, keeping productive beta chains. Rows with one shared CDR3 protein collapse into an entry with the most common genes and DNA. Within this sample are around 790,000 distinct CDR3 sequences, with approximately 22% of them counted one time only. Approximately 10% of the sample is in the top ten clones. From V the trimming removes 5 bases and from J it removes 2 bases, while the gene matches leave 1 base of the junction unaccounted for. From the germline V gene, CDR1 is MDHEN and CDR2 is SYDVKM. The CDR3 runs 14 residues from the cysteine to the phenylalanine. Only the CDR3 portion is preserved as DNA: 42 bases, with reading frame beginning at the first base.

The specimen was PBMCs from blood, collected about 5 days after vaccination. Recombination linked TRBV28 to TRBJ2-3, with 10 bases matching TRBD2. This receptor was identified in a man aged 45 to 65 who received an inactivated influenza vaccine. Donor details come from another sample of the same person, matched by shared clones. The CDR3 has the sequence CASSSGGATDTQYF. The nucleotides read TGTGCCAGCAGTAGCGGGGGGGCCACAGATACGCAGTATTTT.